The 22 T cell receptor beta chains in this list originate from one sample, sequenced in a study of blood T cells in healthy people across ages. For the second PCR, which ran for about 7 to 11 cycles, a sample-barcoded 5' primer and a J-beta primer mix were used. TCRdb used MiXCR to reprocess the 5' RACE reads, holding one entry per CDR3 protein. Of some 1,000,000 distinct CDR3 sequences detected, around 25% appear once; the ten largest clones hold approximately 0.71%. These data were likewise used in another study, on T cells of mothers and their children.

Material: blood. These receptors were taken from a girl aged 2 to 9 in good health.

This clonotype was recorded a few times. This chain links TRBV7-9 with TRBJ2-1, with TRBD2 as a possible D gene (6 bases). Trimming took 1 base from V and 6 from J, leaving 19 bases between them. Germline V gives CDR1 SEHNR, CDR2 FQNEAQ (reference sequence). CDR3 length equals 17 residues. Here the CDR3 DNA reads TGTGCCAGCAGCTTAGTACGGGACTCAACTCTCCTCAATGAGCAGTTCTTC. Translation: CASSLVRDSTLLNEQFF.

This chain uses TRBV3-1 with TRBJ2-4; no definite D call. This CDR3 comprises 20 residues. CDR1 and CDR2 from the germline V gene are LGHDT and YNNKEL (reference sequence). The germline V and J ends were trimmed by 2 bases and 0 bases, with 23 bases remaining between them. CDR3 DNA: TGTGCCAGCAGCCAACAACCGTATGAGATCCCTCTTTTAGCCAAAAACATTCAGTACTTC. It specifies CASSQQPYEIPLLAKNIQYF.

The rearrangement links TRBV9 to TRBJ1-1; 7 nucleotides line up with TRBD1. Germline CDR1 and CDR2: SGDLS and YYNGEE. The junction had 13 bases not matched to a gene; V was cut back by 4 bases and J by 4 bases. The CDR3 loop spans 16 amino acids. The DNA of the CDR3 is TGTGCCAGCAGCAGAGGGGGCGCCCGGGAGGGCACTGAAGCTTTCTTT. Translating it yields CASSRGGAREGTEAFF.

This clonotype appeared a few times. The chain is built from TRBV5-1 and TRBJ2-1, with 11 positions matching TRBD1. The J call may be incorrect, as the DNA end agrees better with TRBJ2-5. Per the germline V gene, CDR1 is SGHRS and CDR2 is YFSETQ. This CDR3 has 14 amino acids. CDR3 nucleotides: TGCGCCAGCAGCGACGGACAGGGGGCAAAGACCCAGTACTTC. It yields the protein CASSDGQGAKTQYF.

The chain joins TRBV29-1 to TRBJ2-2; the match to TRBD1 covers 7 bases. J gave up 2 bases and V 3 bases, and 3 bases lay outside the gene matches. This CDR3 region has 14 residues. CDR1 SQVTM and CDR2 ANQGSEA come from the germline V gene. The CDR3 region has the DNA TGCAGCGTTGAGACAGGGAGAAACACCGGGGAGCTGTTTTTT. It is translated as CSVETGRNTGELFF.

This rearrangement joins TRBV28 to TRBJ1-2; no clear D. Per germline, CDR1 MDHEN and CDR2 SYDVKM. There are 15 residues in the CDR3. V was trimmed by 5 bases and J by 4 bases, leaving 17 bases between them. CDR3 sequence: CASSPSVLLGYGYTF. CDR3 in DNA: TGTGCCAGCAGTCCTTCGGTCCTATTGGGCTATGGCTACACCTTC.

The chain employs TRBV20-1 and TRBJ1-2; no clear D. Germline values: CDR1 DFQATT, CDR2 SNEGSKA (reference sequence). V was trimmed by 0 bases and J by 7 bases, leaving 12 bases between them. The CDR3 contains 13 residues. In nucleotides, the CDR3 is TGCAGTGCTAGAGATCGCGGAGAACCTGGCTACACCTTC. Translated: CSARDRGEPGYTF.

In this sample, this clonotype turned up a few times. This sequence joins TRBV7-9 and TRBJ1-1; D gene ambiguous. Trimming shortened V by 1 base and J by 1 base, and 10 bases separated the two germline ends. The CDR3 has 15 residues. Looked up from germline, CDR1 is SEHNR and CDR2 is FQNEAQ (reference sequence). DNA of the CDR3: TGTGCCAGCAGCTTAGAGCCGGGAGCGAACACTGAAGCTTTCTTT. It specifies CASSLEPGANTEAFF. Variable domain in full (rest from reference TRBV7-9 and TRBJ1-1): DTGVSQNPRHKITKRGQNVTFRCDPISEHNRLYWYRQTLGQGPEFLTYFQNEAQLEKSRLLSDRFSAERPKGSFSTLEIQRTEQGDSAMYLCASSLEPGANTEAFFGQGTRLTVV.

This clonotype has a handful of counts. The V call is TRBV29-1, the J call TRBJ2-1; maybe TRBD2 (6 bases). The CDR3 runs 13 residues. In germline, CDR1 is SQVTM, CDR2 ANQGSEA. Between the trimmed V and J ends, which lost 6 bases and 7 bases, there was a span of 16 bases. The CDR3 region is CSVDEEGRNEQFF. The CDR3 DNA reads TGCAGCGTCGATGAGGAGGGGAGGAATGAGCAGTTCTTC.

The CDR3 coding sequence is TGTGCCAGCAGGGGAAACCGAAGGGACGAGCAGTACTTC. Translated, it gives CASRGNRRDEQYF. The rearrangement uses TRBV28 and TRBJ2-5; D call uncertain. The DNA end is a closer match to TRBJ2-7, so the J assignment may be wrong. Germline values: CDR1 MDHEN, CDR2 SYDVKM. The CDR3 covers 13 residues.

The V and J genes are TRBV5-1 and TRBJ2-1; D is possibly TRBD2 (7 bases). Germline CDR1 and CDR2: SGHRS and YFSETQ. The CDR3 is 12 residues long. V was shortened by 4 bases and J by 8 bases, with 10 bases between the two germline ends. CDR3 protein: CASSKGGDEQFF. The CDR3 DNA is TGCGCCAGCAGCAAGGGGGGGGATGAGCAGTTCTTC.

The V and J genes are TRBV2 and TRBJ2-5; D possibly corresponds to TRBD1 (6 bases). CDR1 and CDR2 from the germline V gene are SNHLY and FYNNEI. V gave up 6 bases and J gave up 5 bases, with 22 bases separating them. This CDR3 has 16 residues. The DNA of the CDR3 is TGTGCCAGCAGACTGCGACGGGAAGGAAGGGGGGAGACCCAGTACTTC. Amino acids: CASRLRREGRGETQYF.

This clonotype was detected only a few times. The genes are TRBV25-1 and TRBJ1-2, with D maybe TRBD1 (5 bases). Trimming stripped 2 bases from V and 6 bases from J, with 16 bases between. The CDR3 extends over 15 amino acids. CDR1 and CDR2 from the germline V gene are MGHDK and SYGVNS. The CDR3 reads CASSEVYLGTDGYTF. CDR3 coding DNA: TGTGCCAGCAGTGAAGTATATCTGGGGACGGATGGCTACACCTTC.

This sequence joins TRBV20-1 and TRBJ2-1; 9 bases are shared with TRBD2. The V gene end was trimmed by 6 bases and the J gene end by 7 bases; junction bases not matched to a gene: 10. Germline V CDR1 and CDR2: DFQATT, SNEGSKA (reference sequence). The CDR3 runs 14 residues. CDR3: CSATSGTSMNEQFF. Here the CDR3 DNA reads TGCAGTGCAACCTCCGGGACTAGCATGAATGAGCAGTTCTTC.

This clonotype was observed many times. The chain carries TRBV19 and TRBJ1-2, with 7 bases identical to TRBD1. The CDR3 runs to 11 residues. The J segment lost 4 bases and the V segment lost 8 bases, leaving 1 base of the junction unmatched. Germline V gives CDR1 LNHDA, CDR2 SQIVND (reference sequence). In DNA form, the CDR3 reads TGTGCCAGTGGGACAGTCTATGGCTACACCTTC. This gives the protein CASGTVYGYTF. The entire variable domain, with the rest obtained from reference TRBV19 and TRBJ1-2, is as follows: DGGITQSPKYLFRKEGQNVTLSCEQNLNHDAMYWYRQDPGQGLRLIYYSQIVNDFQKGDIAEGYSVSREKKESFPLTVTSAQKNPTAFYLCASGTVYGYTFGSGTRLTVV.

The chain has TRBV12-3 or TRBV12-4 and TRBJ1-2; perhaps TRBD1 as D (5 bases). There are 14 residues in the CDR3. With 2 bases removed from V and 3 bases from J, the gap between germline ends came to 10 bases. The CDR3 region has the DNA TGTGCCAGCAGTTTAACCGGGGGACACTATGGCTACACCTTC. Amino acids: CASSLTGGHYGYTF.

The chain carries TRBV9 and TRBJ2-6; D is unclear. With 0 bases removed from V and 4 bases from J, the gap between germline ends came to 8 bases. CDR1 is SGDLS and CDR2 is YYNGEE in the germline V gene. This CDR3 spans 15 amino acids. The CDR3 region is CASSVDEYGANVLTF. The CDR3 DNA reads as TGTGCCAGCAGCGTAGATGAGTACGGGGCCAACGTCCTGACTTTC.

The chain is built from TRBV27 and TRBJ2-5; the match to TRBD2 covers 8 bases. Germline trimming cut 3 bases from V and 5 bases from J; bases unmatched to any gene: 5. Germline assignment: CDR1 MNHEY and CDR2 SMNVEV (reference sequence). This CDR3 is built from 14 residues. The CDR3 bases are TGTGCCAGCAGTTTCCGGGGGGGCCTGGAGACCCAGTACTTC. It codes for CASSFRGGLETQYF.

The chain is built from TRBV24-1 and TRBJ1-1; 7 bases match TRBD1. The CDR3 consists of 13 residues. J lost 7 bases, V lost 4 bases, and 5 bases had no gene match. Germline V lookup: CDR1 KGHDR, CDR2 SFDVKD. The DNA for the CDR3 is TGTGCCACCAGTGACTCCGGGACAGATGAAGCTTTCTTT. This translates into CATSDSGTDEAFF.

This clonotype came up a few times. The chain is built from TRBV7-9 and TRBJ1-2; D not resolved. CDR1 is SEHNR and CDR2 is FQNEAQ in the germline V gene (reference sequence). Trimming removed 5 bases from V and 0 bases from J, with 19 bases in between. The CDR3 has 17 amino acids. CDR3 in DNA: TGTGCCAGCAGCACCACTTGGGCGGCGAAACCTAACTATGGCTACACCTTC. Amino acid sequence: CASSTTWAAKPNYGYTF.

This clonotype was counted between two and nine times. The chain couples TRBV12-3 or TRBV12-4 to TRBJ1-2, with D maybe TRBD1 (6 bases). The V gene lost 4 bases and the J gene lost 1 base, with 10 bases spanning the gap. The CDR3 has 14 residues. The CDR3 loop is CASSYRALNYGYTF. The CDR3 DNA sequence: TGTGCCAGCAGTTACAGGGCTCTTAACTATGGCTACACCTTC.

This clonotype was seen more than once but under ten times. The V and J genes are TRBV7-3 and TRBJ2-6, with D perhaps TRBD1 (6 bases). Germline loops: CDR1 SGHTA, CDR2 FQGTGA. The CDR3 is 15 residues long. V lost 4 bases to trimming and J lost 3 bases, with 10 bases between them. In nucleotides, the CDR3 is TGTGCCAGCAGCTCTCAGGGGCTTGGGGCCAACGTCCTGACTTTC. This sequence encodes CASSSQGLGANVLTF.